This passage covers 12 T cell receptor beta chains from one sample sequenced in a study of T-cell reconstitution after alpha-beta-depleted transplantation in children. A library of TCRbeta sequences, prepared with unique molecular identifiers, was generated. TCRdb reanalysed the PCR reads using MiXCR and keeps one entry per CDR3 protein. The data show 300,000 to 400,000 distinct CDR3 sequences, less than 15% seen once. Here the sequenced sample was PBMCs, taken from the stem cell graft. These receptors were collected from a human donor who donated a stem cell graft to a child with Fanconi anemia.

The chain recombines TRBV12-3 or TRBV12-4 with TRBJ2-3, with 9 positions matching TRBD2. The CDR3 sequence is 16 residues long. The ends lost 6 bases at V and 0 bases at J; junction bases unmatched: 7. The CDR3 nucleotides read TGTGCCAGCAGACCTGCTAGCGGGGAGAGCACAGATACGCAGTATTTT. This gives the protein CASRPASGESTDTQYF.

This clonotype was seen only once. The chain recombines TRBV11-2 with TRBJ2-2; D not certain. There are 14 residues in the CDR3. The V end was cut by 1 base, the J end by 5 bases, with 8 bases between. Germline lookup yields CDR1 SGHAT and CDR2 FQNNGV. The CDR3 spells CASSLALGTGELFF. CDR3 DNA: TGTGCCAGCAGCTTAGCTTTGGGAACCGGGGAGCTGTTTTTT. The whole variable domain, remainder taken from reference TRBV11-2 and TRBJ2-2, is EAGVAQSPRYKIIEKRQSVAFWCNPISGHATLYWYQQILGQGPKLLIQFQNNGVVDDSQLPKDRFSAERLKGVDSTLKIQPAKLEDSAVYLCASSLALGTGELFFGEGSRLTVL.

The chain carries TRBV5-1 and TRBJ2-6, with TRBD1 as a possible D gene (5 bases). Germline V CDR1 and CDR2: SGHRS, YFSETQ. Trimming pared 5 bases from V and 1 base from J, leaving 10 bases between. The CDR3 is 15 residues long. Here the CDR3 reads CASRTTDSGANVLTF. In nucleotides, the CDR3 is TGCGCCAGCAGAACGACAGATTCTGGGGCCAACGTCCTGACTTTC.

This clonotype was detected a few times. This chain uses TRBV12-3 or TRBV12-4 with TRBJ1-2; 7 bases line up with TRBD1. The trim removed 6 bases at V and 6 bases at J, leaving 7 bases unmatched. The CDR3 consists of 13 residues. The CDR3 protein is CASSPDREDGYTF. DNA of the CDR3: TGTGCCAGCAGCCCCGACAGGGAAGATGGCTACACCTTC.

This chain uses TRBV20-1 with TRBJ1-2; D is uncertain. With 6 bases removed from V and 0 bases from J, the gap between germline ends came to 8 bases. Germline values: CDR1 DFQATT, CDR2 SNEGSKA (reference sequence). This CDR3 is 12 amino acids long. The CDR3 spells CSARITNYGYTF. CDR3 bases: TGCAGTGCGCGTATTACTAACTATGGCTACACCTTC.

In its sample, this clonotype was seen many times. The V gene is TRBV5-5, the J gene TRBJ1-1, with 8 bases that match TRBD1. V dropped 3 bases and J dropped 1; count of bases not matched to a gene: 8. Germline assignment: CDR1 SGHKS and CDR2 YYEKEE (reference sequence). The CDR3 loop spans 16 amino acids. The CDR3 here is CASSSGTGSTNTEAFF. The CDR3 region has the DNA TGTGCCAGCAGCTCCGGGACAGGTTCCACGAACACTGAAGCTTTCTTT.

This clonotype has at least ten counts. The CDR3 spells CASSLMGGDQPQHF. CDR3 nucleotides: TGTGCCAGCAGCTTGATGGGAGGAGATCAGCCCCAGCATTTT. The J gene is TRBJ1-5, the V gene TRBV5-8; the D is unclear. CDR3 size: 14 residues. V was cut by 1 base and J by 5 bases, with 10 bases left in between. In germline, CDR1 is SGHTS, CDR2 YDEGEE.

This chain joins TRBV18 and TRBJ2-7; 10 bases agree with TRBD1. This CDR3 has 17 amino acids. From germline, CDR1 is KGHSH and CDR2 LQKENI. The trim removed 6 bases at V and 0 bases at J, leaving 11 bases unmatched. The CDR3 spells CASSPGQGIGTSYEQYF. In DNA form, the CDR3 reads TGTGCCAGCTCGCCGGGACAGGGGATAGGGACCTCCTACGAGCAGTACTTC.

This clonotype was observed many times. The rearrangement links TRBV2 to TRBJ1-1; D is ambiguous. V gave up 3 bases and J gave up 7 bases, with 12 bases separating them. Germline V gene lookup returns CDR1 SNHLY and CDR2 FYNNEI. The CDR3 covers 13 residues. CDR3 loop: CASSDGRFGEAFF. The CDR3 DNA sequence: TGTGCCAGCAGTGATGGCAGGTTTGGTGAAGCTTTCTTT.

This clonotype was counted a few times. One end of the junction fails to match germline, which may point to a read error. The chain couples TRBV7-2 to TRBJ1-1; D not certain. The CDR3 is 13 amino acids. The germline V gene encodes CDR1 SGHTA and CDR2 FQGNSA. CDR3 coding DNA: TGTGCCAGCAGCTTAGAGTCGAGGGTTGGCGTGCAATTT. Encoded protein: CASSLESRVGVQF. Filled out from reference TRBV7-2 and TRBJ1-1, the complete variable domain reads GAGVSQSPSNKVTEKGKDVELRCDPISGHTALYWYRQSLGQGLEFLIYFQGNSAPDKSGLPSDRFSAERTGGSVSTLTIQRTQQEDSAVYLCASSLESRVGVQFGQGTRLTVV.

This clonotype was counted between two and nine times. This CDR3 is CASKKSAVPGAGELFF. The CDR3 coding sequence is TGTGCCAGCAAAAAGTCGGCAGTGCCAGGGGCCGGGGAGCTGTTTTTT. The chain has TRBV6-2 or TRBV6-3 and TRBJ2-2; a possible D gene is TRBD1 (6 bases). The germline V gene encodes CDR1 MNHEY and CDR2 SVGEGT. The CDR3 covers 16 residues. V shed 7 bases and J shed 6 bases, with 21 bases lying between them.

In its sample, this clonotype was seen a few times. This chain joins TRBV29-1 and TRBJ1-4; possible D gene TRBD1, 5 bases. Trimming left V 5 bases short and J 8 bases short, with 12 bases between. The CDR3 covers 12 residues. CDR1 is SQVTM and CDR2 is ANQGSEA in the germline V gene. CDR3 region: CSVSEGKEKLFF. The CDR3 region has the DNA TGCAGCGTTTCAGAGGGGAAGGAAAAACTGTTTTTT. Variable domain in full (rest from reference TRBV29-1 and TRBJ1-4): SAVISQKPSRDICQRGTSLTIQCQVDSQVTMMFWYRQQPGQSLTLIATANQGSEATYESGFVIDKFPISRPNLTFSTLTVSNMSPEDSSIYLCSVSEGKEKLFFGSGTQLSVL.